Presented here are 18 T cell receptor beta chains from one specimen sequenced in a study of T cells in Graves' hyperthyroidism and ophthalmopathy. RNA transcripts provided the source from which TCR beta CDR3 regions were amplified. Initially, a first-round RT-PCR of the TCR CDR3 employed the HTBI primer set. TCRdb reprocessed the multiplex PCR reads via MiXCR and lists one record per CDR3 protein. In the table there are approximately 400,000 distinct CDR3 sequences, 15% to 19% of which are singletons. Sequenced input: blood. The receptors originated from a woman aged 18-30 years with Graves' hyperthyroidism.

This clonotype was seen many times. The chain employs TRBV7-9 and TRBJ2-7, with unresolved D. V dropped 7 bases and J dropped 0 bases, with 22 bases sitting between them. The CDR3 is 17 amino acids. The V gene's germline CDR1 is SEHNR and CDR2 FQNEAQ (reference sequence). CDR3 residues: CASTQSWASLYSYEQYF. CDR3 in DNA: TGTGCCAGCACCCAATCGTGGGCGAGTTTATACTCCTACGAGCAGTACTTC.

This clonotype has just a few counts. The rearrangement uses TRBV20-1 and TRBJ2-7, with 9 bases matching TRBD1. The germline gives CDR1 DFQATT, CDR2 SNEGSKA (reference sequence). The CDR3 contains 14 residues. The V segment lost 1 base and the J segment 6 bases; nucleotides outside the gene matches: 7. This CDR3 reads CSARAGTGLVEQYF. Written as DNA, the CDR3 is TGCAGTGCTAGAGCCGGGACAGGGTTAGTCGAGCAGTACTTC.

This clonotype has a count of ten or more. The gene calls are TRBV2 and TRBJ2-7; D not certain. In germline, CDR1 is SNHLY, CDR2 FYNNEI. The V end was cut by 7 bases, the J end by 0 bases, with 16 bases between. The CDR3 is made up of 15 amino acids. CDR3 sequence: CASTILAGRSYEQYF. In DNA, the CDR3 is TGTGCCAGCACCATATTAGCAGGTCGCTCCTACGAGCAGTACTTC.

This clonotype was counted ten times or more. This rearrangement joins TRBV12-3 or TRBV12-4 to TRBJ1-2; tentative D call: TRBD1 (6 bases). The V gene lost 8 bases and the J gene lost 4 bases, with 17 bases spanning the gap. The CDR3 covers 14 residues. The CDR3 bases are TGTGCCAGCTCCGGGCAGGGGAATGGCTATGGCTACACCTTC. This sequence encodes CASSGQGNGYGYTF.

The chain links TRBV5-1 to TRBJ2-7; either TRBD1 or TRBD2 may supply D (5 bases each). Germline V gives CDR1 SGHRS, CDR2 YFSETQ. The CDR3 contains 15 residues. V was cut by 1 base and J by 3 bases, with 14 bases left in between. CDR3 in amino acids: CASSLWDRGVYEQYF. For the CDR3, the DNA is TGCGCCAGCAGCTTGTGGGACCGCGGAGTCTACGAGCAGTACTTC.

At least ten counts were recorded for this clonotype. The chain uses TRBV10-3 and TRBJ2-7, with 9 bases matching TRBD2. Germline V gives CDR1 ENHRY, CDR2 SYGVKD. V trimming: 6 bases; J trimming: 4 bases; junction bases outside the gene matches: 7. CDR3 length: 14 residues. The DNA for the CDR3 is TGTGCCATCAGGCCTAGCGGGGATATTTACGAGCAGTACTTC. It encodes CAIRPSGDIYEQYF.

This clonotype was seen many times. J is TRBJ1-2 and V is TRBV12-3 or TRBV12-4; D is perhaps TRBD1 (5 bases). The CDR3 loop spans 14 amino acids. The V end was cut by 9 bases, the J end by 3 bases, with 17 bases between. Here the CDR3 reads CASSWGSAHYGYTF. For the CDR3, the DNA is TGTGCCAGTTCCTGGGGGTCGGCGCACTATGGCTACACCTTC.

This clonotype was observed many times. V gene TRBV20-1 combines with J gene TRBJ1-2; weak D call: TRBD1 (5 bases). The V end was cut by 6 bases, the J end by 3 bases, with 17 bases between. The CDR3 contains 14 residues. Germline CDR1 DFQATT, CDR2 SNEGSKA (reference sequence). DNA for the CDR3: TGCAGTGCGAGACAGTTCAGAAGTGACTATGGCTACACCTTC. Amino acid sequence: CSARQFRSDYGYTF.

V gene TRBV2 combines with J gene TRBJ2-3; 11 bases fit TRBD2. CDR1 SNHLY and CDR2 FYNNEI come from the germline V gene. CDR3 length: 19 residues. Trimming cost V 10 bases and J 1 base; bases outside gene matches: 19. The CDR3 DNA follows: TGTGCCAACAGCCCCCGGAGTAGCGGGAGGGCCGTTGGCACAGATACGCAGTATTTT. It is translated as CANSPRSSGRAVGTDTQYF.

This clonotype was observed many times. The V call is TRBV12-3 or TRBV12-4, the J call TRBJ1-4, with D possibly TRBD1 on 6 matching bases. V lost 5 bases to trimming and J lost 10 bases, with 11 bases between them. The CDR3 spans 12 residues. CDR3 region: CASSGQFGKLFF. The CDR3 bases are TGTGCCAGCAGTGGACAGTTTGGAAAACTGTTTTTT.

This clonotype was seen repeatedly, ten times or more. This chain joins TRBV6-1 and TRBJ2-5; tentative D call: TRBD1 (6 bases). V gave up 5 bases and J gave up 12 bases, with 19 bases separating them. This CDR3 is built from 13 residues. CDR1 and CDR2 (germline): MNHNS, SASEGT. The DNA for the CDR3 is TGTGCCAGCAGTCCGTCACAGGGTTATTACGAGTACTTC. Residues: CASSPSQGYYEYF.

This clonotype was counted ten times or more. CDR3: CASMRGGGAIWEQYF. CDR3 nucleotide sequence: TGTGCCAGTATGCGCGGCGGGGGGGCGATATGGGAGCAGTACTTC. This chain joins TRBV19 and TRBJ2-7, with 9 bases that match TRBD2. Germline V gives CDR1 LNHDA, CDR2 SQIVND (reference sequence). The CDR3 spans 15 residues. J was trimmed by 7 bases and V by 7 bases; bases with no gene match: 14.

This clonotype was counted ten times or more. The chain joins TRBV30 to TRBJ1-2; 7 bases fit TRBD1. The CDR3 has 13 residues. Unmatched junction bases numbered 8, after V lost 8 bases and J lost 2 bases. CDR1 and CDR2 from the germline V gene are GTSNPN and SVGIG (reference sequence). The CDR3 nucleotides read TGTGCCAGGTCGCCGGGACAGAACTATGGCTACACCTTC. Encoded protein: CARSPGQNYGYTF. Using reference TRBV30 and TRBJ1-2 for the parts outside the CDR3, the full variable domain is SQTIHQWPATLVQPVGSPLSLECTVEGTSNPNLYWYRQAAGRGLQLLFYSVGIGQISSEVPQNLSASRPQDRQFILSSKKLLLSDSGFYLCARSPGQNYGYTFGSGTRLTVV.

This clonotype was seen at least ten times. This chain joins TRBV3-1 and TRBJ1-5, with D hard to call. Trimming shortened V by 1 base and J by 5 bases, and 12 bases separated the two germline ends. The V gene's germline CDR1 is LGHDT and CDR2 YNNKEL (reference sequence). This CDR3 contains 15 residues. DNA of the CDR3: TGTGCCAGCAGCCAAGGGCCACAGCCCGATCAGCCCCAGCATTTT. Protein product: CASSQGPQPDQPQHF. Combining the CDR3 with reference TRBV3-1 and TRBJ1-5 gives the whole variable domain DTAVSQTPKYLVTQMGNDKSIKCEQNLGHDTMYWYKQDSKKFLKIMFSYNNKELIINETVPNRFSPKSPDKAHLNLHINSLELGDSAVYFCASSQGPQPDQPQHFGDGTRLSIL.

This rearrangement joins TRBV9 to TRBJ2-1, with D tentatively TRBD2 (6 bases). Trimming took 0 bases from V and 6 from J, leaving 10 bases between them. This CDR3 spans 14 amino acids. Germline assignment: CDR1 SGDLS and CDR2 YYNGEE. The CDR3 sequence is CASSVEAGINEQFF. In nucleotides, the CDR3 is TGTGCCAGCAGCGTAGAGGCGGGAATCAATGAGCAGTTCTTC.

This clonotype came up many times. The V gene is TRBV12-3 or TRBV12-4, the J gene TRBJ2-5; D ambiguous. The CDR3 extends over 12 amino acids. V lost 3 bases and J 4 bases, leaving 6 bases between the germline ends. The CDR3, as DNA: TGTGCCAGCAGTTTGACGTTAGAGACCCAGTACTTC. This codes for CASSLTLETQYF.

Worth noting for this clonotype: A single base separates this from a much larger clone, so it may be a read error. The V call is TRBV5-1, the J call TRBJ2-1, with no clear D. The CDR3 sequence is 15 residues long. CDR1 and CDR2 from the germline V gene are SGHRS and YFSETQ. The CDR3 protein is CASSFGPSFYNEQSF. As DNA, the CDR3 is TGCGCCAGCAGCTTTGGACCCTCCTTTTACAATGAGCAGTCCTTC.

This clonotype showed up many times. The J gene is TRBJ1-4, the V gene TRBV7-9; D not resolved. Germline V gene data show CDR1 as SEHNR and CDR2 as FQNEAQ (reference sequence). CDR3 length: 15 residues. V dropped 4 bases and J dropped 4 bases, with 13 bases sitting between them. CDR3 nucleotides: TGTGCCAGCAGCTGGATTCGTTCGGTTAATGAAAAACTGTTTTTT. Its translation: CASSWIRSVNEKLFF.